A selection of T cell receptor beta chains follows, all from one sample in a study of blood T cell repertoires in COVID-19. Repertoires were generated with immunoSEQ multiplex PCR, while TCRdb's copy carries only in-frame clones and drops some. This table holds more than 20,000 clones, nearly 90% found once. Sample: peripheral blood. The receptors were gathered from a man in his 70s with acute or convalescent COVID-19. Both conserved end residues are part of each CDR3. The D gene is left open where the match is weak. Clone size appears in some rows only: once, few, many, or a class for an expanded clone.

v_call	j_call	d_call	clone_size	cdr3_nt	cdr3_aa
TRBV15	TRBJ1-5	NA	NA	TGTGCCACCAGCTACCAACAGGCTACGAATCAGCCCCAGCATTTT	CATSYQQATNQPQHF
TRBV5-4	TRBJ1-1	TRBD1	NA	TGTGCCAGCAGCTCAGACAGGGTGGGATACACTGAAGCTTTCTTT	CASSSDRVGYTEAFF
TRBV5-5	TRBJ2-3	NA	NA	TGTGCCAGCAGCTTGGGGTCTAGCGGCACAGATACGCAGTATTTT	CASSLGSSGTDTQYF
TRBV29-1	TRBJ1-1	NA	NA	TGCAGCGTTGAAAGCTGGGGCGAAAGATCCAGGGACACTGAAGCTTTCTTT	CSVESWGERSRDTEAFF
TRBV15	TRBJ1-1	NA	NA	TGTGCCACCAGCAGAGATCTGAGTCGGGGATGGGGCACTGAAGCTTTCTTT	CATSRDLSRGWGTEAFF
TRBV19	TRBJ1-3	NA	once	TGTGCCAGCATACAGGGAATCGGAAACACCATATATTTT	CASIQGIGNTIYF
TRBV19	TRBJ1-2	NA	NA	TGTGCCAGTAGTACCTCCACAGCGGATTTGGCGCGGACCTTC	CASSTSTADLARTF
TRBV28	TRBJ1-1	NA	NA	TGTGCCAGCAGTTTATCGGTATACAACACTGAAGCTTTCTTT	CASSLSVYNTEAFF
TRBV11-3	TRBJ2-7	TRBD2	once	TGTGCCAGCAGCTTAGCGAGCGGGAGTATCCACGAGCAGTACTTC	CASSLASGSIHEQYF
TRBV18	TRBJ2-2	NA	NA	TGTGCCAGCTCACCCCGGGTAGTACCCTCCGGGGAGCTGTTTTTT	CASSPRVVPSGELFF
TRBV3-1/TRBV3-2	TRBJ2-7	TRBD1	once	TGTGCCAGCAGCCAGCCAGGGGGCACCTACGAGCAGTACTTC	CASSQPGGTYEQYF
TRBV7-2	TRBJ2-1	NA	NA	TGTGCCAGCAGCTTGGAGAGCAGGGGTAGTGAGCAGTTCTTC	CASSLESRGSEQFF
TRBV6-2/TRBV6-3	TRBJ2-7	TRBD2	NA	TGTGCCAGCAGTTACCCGGGACTAGCGGGAGCGTACGAGCAGTACTTC	CASSYPGLAGAYEQYF
TRBV13	TRBJ2-1	NA	NA	TGTGCCAGCAGCTTAGGAGGCGGTGAGCAGTTCTTC	CASSLGGGEQFF
TRBV7-3	TRBJ2-3	NA	NA	TGTGCCAGCAGACGCGGGCCCTCCGATACGCAGTATTTT	CASRRGPSDTQYF
TRBV4-3	TRBJ2-2	TRBD1	few	TGCGCCAGCAGCCTAGACAGGGTGTCCGGGGAGCTGTTTTTT	CASSLDRVSGELFF
TRBV6-2/TRBV6-3	TRBJ2-7	TRBD1	NA	TGTGCCAGCAGTTACCTCTACAGGGGTGTGTACGAGCAGTACTTC	CASSYLYRGVYEQYF
TRBV27	TRBJ2-1	NA	NA	TGTGCCAGCAGTTTAAGACAGGAGCAGTTCTTC	CASSLRQEQFF
TRBV19	TRBJ2-1	NA	NA	TGTGCCAGTAGTCCCCAGACTAGTGCCTCCTTTTTGAAGTTCTTC	CASSPQTSASFLKFF
TRBV2	TRBJ2-1	TRBD1	once	TGTGCCAGCAGACACCGGACAGGGGACAATGAGCAGTTCTTC	CASRHRTGDNEQFF
TRBV29-1	TRBJ1-1	NA	NA	TGCAGCGTTGGCCGGGGAGTAGGGGCAGGGGTGGCTTTCTTT	CSVGRGVGAGVAFF
TRBV6-2/TRBV6-3	TRBJ2-7	NA	NA	TGTGCCAGCAGTTTCTACAGGGGCGCGGGCGGGGCGCCGCTATACGAGCAGTACTTC	CASSFYRGAGGAPLYEQYF
TRBV2	TRBJ1-5	TRBD1	NA	TGTGCCAGCAGAGACGCGACAGGGGGTGGCAATCAGCCCCAGCATTTT	CASRDATGGGNQPQHF
TRBV28	TRBJ2-7	NA	NA	TGTGCCAGCAGTTCCAGCGTACGTTTCTACGAGCAGTACTTC	CASSSSVRFYEQYF
TRBV4-2	TRBJ2-3	TRBD2	NA	TGTGCCAGCAGCCGGGGACTACCGAGAGGGACAGATACGCAGTATTTT	CASSRGLPRGTDTQYF
TRBV18	TRBJ1-5	TRBD1	NA	TGTGCCAGCTCTCCTACGACAGGGCGAGATCAGCCCCAGCATTTT	CASSPTTGRDQPQHF
TRBV5-1	TRBJ2-1	NA	NA	TGCGCCAGCAGCTTGGAGGTCCAACGGGATGAGCAGTTCTTC	CASSLEVQRDEQFF
TRBV10-3	TRBJ1-6	NA	NA	TGTGCCATCAGGGGAACAGGGAACGGTTCACCCCTCCACTTT	CAIRGTGNGSPLHF
TRBV12-3/TRBV12-4	TRBJ2-1	NA	NA	TGTGCCAGCAGTTTGGTAGCGTACAATGAGCAGTTCTTC	CASSLVAYNEQFF
TRBV11-2	TRBJ2-3	NA	NA	TGTGCCAGCAGCCGCCCCGGGGATACGCAGTATTTT	CASSRPGDTQYF
TRBV19	TRBJ1-2	TRBD1	NA	TGTGCCAGTTCGGTGGGATGGGACAGGGCTCGCGGCTACACCTTC	CASSVGWDRARGYTF
TRBV6-6	TRBJ1-4	TRBD1	NA	TGTGCCAGCAGTTACGGACAGGGGGCGGAAAAACTGTTTTTT	CASSYGQGAEKLFF
TRBV3-1/TRBV3-2	TRBJ2-7	TRBD1	NA	TGTGCCAGCAGCCAAGATGAGGGACAGGGGCGTTCCTACGAGCAGTACTTC	CASSQDEGQGRSYEQYF
TRBV28	TRBJ1-2	NA	NA	TGTGCCAGCAGGCCGGGTGTAGCAGGGCCTACTAACTATGGCTACACCTTC	CASRPGVAGPTNYGYTF
TRBV5-8	TRBJ1-5	TRBD1	NA	TGTGCCAGCAGCTACCGGACAGGGTATGACCAGCCCCAGCATTTT	CASSYRTGYDQPQHF
TRBV13	TRBJ1-2	TRBD1	NA	TGTGCCAGCAGCTCAGACCACTTTACAGGGGATGACTATGGCTACACCTTC	CASSSDHFTGDDYGYTF
TRBV2	TRBJ2-5	TRBD2	NA	TGTGCCAGCACCCCAGGGACTAGCGGGTTGGGAGAGACCCAGTACTTC	CASTPGTSGLGETQYF
TRBV24-1	TRBJ2-1	TRBD2	NA	TGTGCCATTTCTCCCGGGACTAGCGGGAGGGCACCCTACAATGAGCAGTTCTTC	CAISPGTSGRAPYNEQFF
TRBV7-2	TRBJ2-3	TRBD2	NA	TGTGCCAGCAGCACAAAAGGACTAGTAGATACGCAGTATTTT	CASSTKGLVDTQYF
TRBV5-4	TRBJ1-2	NA	NA	TGTGCCAGCAGCCCGTCTCCGGGAGCTAACTATGGCTACACCTTC	CASSPSPGANYGYTF
TRBV7-6	TRBJ2-5	NA	NA	TGTGCCAGCAGCTTGGAACTGCCTACTACACAAGAGACCCAGTACTTC	CASSLELPTTQETQYF
TRBV10-3	TRBJ1-2	TRBD1	NA	TGTGCCATCAGTGAGCCGGGGACAGGGAACTATGGCTACACCTTC	CAISEPGTGNYGYTF
TRBV4-2	TRBJ2-3	TRBD2	NA	TGTGCCAGCAGCCAAGTTAGCGGGAGCGGGACAGATACGCAGTATTTT	CASSQVSGSGTDTQYF
TRBV11-1	TRBJ2-7	TRBD2	NA	TGTGCCAGCAGCCCGGGTGGGGCGGGAGAGGACGAGCAGTACTTC	CASSPGGAGEDEQYF
TRBV11-2	TRBJ1-4	NA	NA	TGTGCCAGCAGCATGTTTCGGGAAAAACTGTTTTTT	CASSMFREKLFF
TRBV9	TRBJ2-7	TRBD1	NA	TGTGCCAGCAGCGCCAGGGACAGCAAATCCTACGAGCAGTACTTC	CASSARDSKSYEQYF
TRBV2	TRBJ1-5	NA	NA	TGTGCCAGCGGTCTCGGTTCCTGGGGGACACTCCCTTATAGCAATCAGCCCCAGCATTTT	CASGLGSWGTLPYSNQPQHF
TRBV6-2/TRBV6-3	TRBJ2-2	NA	NA	TGTGCCAGCAGTTCTCTCACCGGGGAGCTGTTTTTT	CASSSLTGELFF
TRBV6-2/TRBV6-3	TRBJ1-1	TRBD1	NA	TGTGCCAGCAGTTACTCGTCTGGCCGGGACAGGGTTGAAGCTTTCTTT	CASSYSSGRDRVEAFF
TRBV5-1	TRBJ2-1	NA	NA	TGCGCCAGCAGCTGGGGGAGGGGGAGCGGGGTTACCAATGAGCAGTTCTTC	CASSWGRGSGVTNEQFF